The 17 T cell receptor beta chains given below trace back to one sample, sequenced in a study of control samples from healthy donors and cancer patients. Here immunoSEQ multiplex PCR was the method, and the copy in TCRdb shows in-frame clones only, minus some. The sample has some 150,000 clones, about 89% seen once. The sequencing input was blood. All receptors come from a young man in good health.

This clone occurred once. V is TRBV10-3 and J is TRBJ1-4, with 9 bases that match TRBD1. The CDR3 sequence is 16 residues long. Germline V gene sequence: CDR1 ENHRY, CDR2 SYGVKD. Trimming removed 5 bases from V and 0 bases from J; junction bases left unmatched: 4. Here the CDR3 DNA reads TGTGCCATCAGTCAGACAGGGGGTGCAACTAATGAAAAACTGTTTTTT. Protein: CAISQTGGATNEKLFF.

This clone has just a few counts. V usage is TRBV7-3 and J usage is TRBJ1-1; TRBD1 aligns across 9 bases. J lost 5 bases, V lost 0 bases, and 7 bases had no gene match. The germline CDR1 and CDR2 sequences are SGHTA and FQGTGA. The CDR3 has 16 amino acids. CDR3 amino acids: CASSLTDRGARTEAFF. The CDR3 DNA is TGTGCCAGCAGCTTAACCGACAGGGGGGCGAGGACTGAAGCTTTCTTT.

The gene calls are TRBV5-4 and TRBJ1-4; TRBD1 agrees at 7 bases. Germline V gene sequence: CDR1 SGHNT, CDR2 YYREEE (reference sequence). This CDR3 has 13 residues. J gave up 7 bases and V 6 bases, and 6 bases lay outside the gene matches. CDR3 in DNA: TGTGCCAGCACTAGACAGGGTGGTGAAAAACTGTTTTTT. Encoded protein: CASTRQGGEKLFF.

This chain connects TRBV10-3 to TRBJ1-2, with D unclear. The CDR3 runs to 14 residues. Between the trimmed V and J ends, which lost 4 bases and 4 bases, there was a span of 13 bases. Per the germline V gene, CDR1 is ENHRY and CDR2 is SYGVKD. CDR3 in DNA: TGTGCCATCAGTGCCTCGGGCAGCTCCTATGGCTACACCTTC. Translation gives CAISASGSSYGYTF.

The genes are TRBV7-2 and TRBJ1-5; 8 bases are a match to TRBD1. Per the germline V gene, CDR1 is SGHTA and CDR2 is FQGNSA. V lost 4 bases to trimming and J lost 7 bases; unmatched junction nucleotides: 6. The CDR3 covers 14 residues. The CDR3 bases are TGTGCCAGCAGCTCCAGGGGGCAGGGGCAGCCCCAGCATTTT. Encoded protein: CASSSRGQGQPQHF.

This chain links TRBV29-1 with TRBJ2-5, with 7 positions matching TRBD1. Germline CDR1 is SQVTM and CDR2 is ANQGSEA. CDR3 length: 14 amino acids. V shed 4 bases, J shed 4 bases, and the junction held 9 bases outside the gene matches. CDR3 sequence: CSVGVTGMGETQYF. The CDR3 DNA reads TGCAGCGTTGGGGTGACAGGGATGGGAGAGACCCAGTACTTC.

The chain carries TRBV4-1 and TRBJ1-6; D unclear. The CDR3 totals 16 residues. Trimming left V 5 bases short and J 6 bases short, with 17 bases between. The germline V gene has CDR1 MGHRA and CDR2 YSYEKL. The CDR3 region is CASSFILPVGNSPLHF. CDR3 DNA: TGCGCCAGCAGCTTCATCCTTCCAGTCGGTAATTCACCCCTCCACTTT.

This chain links TRBV4-3 with TRBJ1-4; a weak D match, TRBD1 (5 bases). V lost 1 base, J lost 5 bases, and 14 bases lay in between. Germline CDR1 reads LGHNA; CDR2 reads YSLEER. CDR3 length: 16 residues. The CDR3 sequence: CASSQGFRGGNEKLFF. In nucleotides, the CDR3 is TGCGCCAGCAGCCAAGGATTCCGGGGGGGGAATGAAAAACTGTTTTTT.

The chain has TRBV2 and TRBJ2-1; D unresolved. Germline CDR1 SNHLY, CDR2 FYNNEI. Trimming pared 7 bases from V and 10 bases from J, leaving 20 bases between. The length of the CDR3 is 14 residues. CDR3 coding DNA: TGTGCCAGCATCCCGGGCCAGGCGTCCTCGGAGCAGTTCTTC. This translates into CASIPGQASSEQFF. The entire variable domain, with the rest obtained from reference TRBV2 and TRBJ2-1, is as follows: EPEVTQTPSHQVTQMGQEVILRCVPISNHLYFYWYRQILGQKVEFLVSFYNNEISEKSEIFDDQFSVERPDGSNFTLKIRSTKLEDSAMYFCASIPGQASSEQFFGPGTRLTVL.

This chain uses TRBV2 with TRBJ2-5; D gene unclear. V dropped 6 bases and J dropped 4 bases, with 3 bases sitting between them. Looked up from germline, CDR1 is SNHLY and CDR2 is FYNNEI. The length of the CDR3 is 10 residues. The CDR3 spells CASRLETQYF. CDR3 nucleotides: TGTGCCAGCAGATTAGAGACCCAGTACTTC.

The chain combines TRBV11-2 with TRBJ2-2, with 9 bases that match TRBD2. Losses at the gene ends were 3 bases for V and 4 bases for J; bases not matched to a gene: 3. Germline CDR1 and CDR2: SGHAT and FQNNGV. This CDR3 contains 15 residues. In DNA, the CDR3 is TGTGCCAGCAGCTTTAGCGGGGGTAGCACCGGGGAGCTGTTTTTT. Residues: CASSFSGGSTGELFF.

In this sample, this clone turned up once. The chain recombines TRBV6-5 with TRBJ1-2, with D perhaps TRBD1 (5 bases). Germline V CDR1 and CDR2: MNHEY, SVGAGI. The V and J ends lost 10 bases and 5 bases respectively, with 17 bases between them. This CDR3 is built from 13 residues. The CDR3: CATQGGFGYGYTF. As DNA, the CDR3 is TGTGCCACGCAGGGAGGGTTCGGGTATGGCTACACCTTC.

The rearrangement links TRBV6-5 to TRBJ1-3; D uncertain. Trimming pared 0 bases from V and 9 bases from J, leaving 9 bases between. CDR1 is MNHEY and CDR2 is SVGAGI in the germline V gene. The CDR3 runs 13 residues. The DNA of the CDR3 is TGTGCCAGCAGTTACTCTTATTTGTCCACCATATATTTT. This sequence encodes CASSYSYLSTIYF.

This clone appeared once. The J gene is TRBJ2-1, the V gene TRBV6-5; 8 nucleotides agree with TRBD2. The germline CDR1 and CDR2 sequences are MNHEY and SVGAGI. This CDR3 contains 13 residues. V dropped 6 bases and J dropped 9; count of bases not matched to a gene: 7. In nucleotides, the CDR3 is TGTGCCAGCAGCCCGCTCGGGGGGGGTGAGCAGTTCTTC. As protein: CASSPLGGGEQFF.

V gene TRBV28 combines with J gene TRBJ2-1; a weak D match, TRBD1 (5 bases). With 8 bases removed from V and 0 bases from J, the gap between germline ends came to 11 bases. From germline, CDR1 is MDHEN and CDR2 SYDVKM. CDR3 length equals 14 residues. The chain's CDR3 is CASRSDSSYNEQFF. CDR3 bases: TGTGCCAGCCGATCTGACAGCTCCTACAATGAGCAGTTCTTC.

This chain links TRBV19 with TRBJ1-4, with D possibly being TRBD1 (5 bases). The CDR3 has 15 amino acids. From germline, CDR1 is LNHDA and CDR2 SQIVND (reference sequence). V was pared by 5 bases and J by 1 base, with 11 bases between. DNA of the CDR3: TGTGCCAGTAGTGGAGGGGCCTTAACTAATGAAAAACTGTTTTTT. Translated, it gives CASSGGALTNEKLFF.

This chain joins TRBV7-6 and TRBJ2-3; D gene unclear. Trimming took off 2 bases at V and 3 bases at J, with 9 bases between the two ends. In germline, CDR1 is SGHVS, CDR2 FNYEAQ. There are 14 residues in the CDR3. The CDR3 loop reads CASSLFAETDTQYF. In DNA, the CDR3 is TGTGCCAGCAGCTTATTTGCTGAAACAGATACGCAGTATTTT.